This T cell receptor beta chain was found in a study of CD8+ T cells in alopecia areata. Overall study: After 6 to 18 months of tofacitinib, follow-up continued 6 months off drug.

The sequencing template was cDNA reverse transcribed from extracted RNA. The repertoire was sequenced with immunoSEQ multiplex PCR; TCRdb's copy has only in-frame clones and lacks some. The sample includes 7,500 to 10,000 clones, 67% of them seen just once. Researchers took lesional scalp punch biopsies and peripheral blood from people who were alopecia areata patients. V dropped 4 bases and J dropped 7 bases, with 20 bases sitting between them. The CDR3 consists of 15 residues. As concerns this clone: Its antigen is unidentified.

General observations from the study: In patients, TCRs were shared less clearly than in mice, and HLA may possibly be involved. Elevated clonality characterized lesional scalp relative to normal scalp, particularly in alopecia totalis/universalis.

This chain joins TRBV23-1 and TRBJ2-7; the D is unclear. TRBV23-1 is recorded as an ORF, its role being uncertain. The material sequenced was skin. The TCR was taken from a human donor with alopecia areata. CDR3 protein: CASSLPHLNCSEQYF. The CDR3 DNA reads TGCGCCAGCAGTCTCCCACATTTAAATTGTTCGGAGCAGTACTTC.